These 32 T cell receptor beta chains came from one sample sequenced in a study of Ad26.COV2.S vaccination and SARS-CoV-2 variants. Treatment meaning: about 20 received Ad26.COV2.S at low or high dose, single or two shots; roughly 5 received placebo; per-sample allocation not given. Day 63 after the first injection of vaccine or placebo was the sampling time. Clones were read by immunoSEQ multiplex PCR, and TCRdb kept only the in-frame ones, dropping some. The sample has a few hundred thousand clones, around nine tenths seen once. Sequencing was performed on peripheral blood, taken in a trial of Ad26.COV2.S vaccine versus placebo. These receptors came from a person aged 18-60 years who received the Ad26.COV2.S COVID-19 vaccine or a placebo.

The chain carries TRBV27 and TRBJ2-5; 9 nucleotides agree with TRBD2. Germline assignment: CDR1 MNHEY and CDR2 SMNVEV (reference sequence). CDR3 length: 12 amino acids. Trimming removed 4 bases from V and 12 bases from J; junction bases left unmatched: 6. CDR3 sequence (DNA): TGTGCCAGCAGTTATAGCGGGGGTTACAAGTACTTC. It translates to CASSYSGGYKYF.

The chain uses TRBV5-1 and TRBJ1-4, with 9 positions matching TRBD1. The germline V gene encodes CDR1 SGHRS and CDR2 YFSETQ. The V gene end was trimmed by 0 bases and the J gene end by 5 bases; junction bases not matched to a gene: 2. The CDR3 contains 15 residues. In DNA form, the CDR3 reads TGCGCCAGCAGCTTGGGGACAGGGGTAAATGAAAAACTGTTTTTT. It translates to CASSLGTGVNEKLFF.

The gene calls are TRBV30 and TRBJ2-7; TRBD1 matches at 8 bases. This CDR3 region has 15 residues. The trim removed 3 bases at V and 4 bases at J, leaving 11 bases unmatched. Germline values: CDR1 GTSNPN, CDR2 SVGIG (reference sequence). The CDR3 nucleotides are TGTGCCTGGAGCAGTGGGGCAGGGGGCTTATACGAGCAGTACTTC. As protein: CAWSSGAGGLYEQYF.

This clone has a count of ten or more. For the CDR3, the DNA is TGTGCCAGCAGTGAAGGGGACAGCTCCTACGAGCAGTACTTC. It translates to CASSEGDSSYEQYF. The chain recombines TRBV6-1 with TRBJ2-7, with 7 bases fitting TRBD1. The CDR3 totals 14 residues. V was pared by 1 base and J by 0 bases, with 0 bases of the junction left unmatched. Per the germline V gene, CDR1 is MNHNS and CDR2 is SASEGT.

V usage is TRBV7-2 and J usage is TRBJ2-4, with D possibly being TRBD2 (5 bases). In germline, CDR1 is SGHTA, CDR2 FQGNSA. This CDR3 spans 16 amino acids. V lost 4 bases, J lost 0 bases, and 13 bases lay in between. CDR3 sequence reads: CASSSKRLLAKNIQYF. In DNA form, the CDR3 reads TGTGCCAGCAGCTCAAAGCGGTTGTTAGCCAAAAACATTCAGTACTTC.

This chain uses TRBV5-1 with TRBJ1-6; D may be TRBD1 (6 bases). This CDR3 spans 14 amino acids. Germline V CDR1 and CDR2: SGHRS, YFSETQ. The germline V and J ends were trimmed by 3 bases and 6 bases, with 10 bases remaining between them. The CDR3 spells CASSSQGLNSPLHF. The CDR3 coding sequence is TGCGCCAGCAGCTCACAGGGACTTAATTCACCCCTCCACTTT.

The rearrangement links TRBV19 to TRBJ2-7, with D unresolved. The CDR3 sequence is 14 residues long. The germline V and J ends were trimmed by 5 bases and 5 bases, with 16 bases remaining between them. CDR1 LNHDA and CDR2 SQIVND come from the germline V gene (reference sequence). The CDR3 here is CASSPAYTHHEQYF. The CDR3 nucleotides read TGTGCCAGTAGTCCGGCATACACCCACCACGAGCAGTACTTC.

This rearrangement joins TRBV27 to TRBJ1-1, with D tentatively TRBD1 (5 bases). V lost 8 bases, J lost 0 bases, and 10 bases lay in between. Germline assignment: CDR1 MNHEY and CDR2 SMNVEV (reference sequence). This CDR3 has 13 residues. The DNA for the CDR3 is TGTGCCAGCCAGGGAACCATGAACACTGAAGCTTTCTTT. It translates to CASQGTMNTEAFF.

This clone was recorded only once. The chain has TRBV4-1 and TRBJ1-1, with 9 positions matching TRBD1. This CDR3 has 15 residues. J lost 8 bases, V lost 0 bases, and 7 bases had no gene match. In germline, CDR1 is MGHRA, CDR2 YSYEKL. The CDR3, as DNA: TGCGCCAGCAGCCAAGATAGGACAGGGGCGGTGGAAGCTTTCTTT. It specifies CASSQDRTGAVEAFF.

DNA of the CDR3: TGTGCCAGCAGCTTTTCTAGCGGGGGGGCCGACGAGCAGTACTTC. It codes for CASSFSSGGADEQYF. This chain connects TRBV7-2 to TRBJ2-7, with 12 bases aligning to TRBD2. V shed 3 bases, J shed 5 bases, and the junction held 5 bases outside the gene matches. Germline V CDR1 and CDR2: SGHTA, FQGNSA. The CDR3 runs 15 residues. Complete variable domain (other parts from reference TRBV7-2 and TRBJ2-7): GAGVSQSPSNKVTEKGKDVELRCDPISGHTALYWYRQSLGQGLEFLIYFQGNSAPDKSGLPSDRFSAERTGGSVSTLTIQRTQQEDSAVYLCASSFSSGGADEQYFGPGTRLTVT.

This chain uses TRBV7-9 with TRBJ1-4, with unresolved D. CDR3 length: 16 amino acids. CDR1 and CDR2 from the germline V gene are SEHNR and FQNEAQ (reference sequence). The V and J ends lost 3 bases and 3 bases respectively, with 14 bases between them. DNA for the CDR3: TGTGCCAGCAGCTTCGTTTGGGCATCGGCTAATGAAAAACTGTTTTTT. Its protein is CASSFVWASANEKLFF. Looking up the rest from reference TRBV7-9 and TRBJ1-4 gives the full variable domain: DTGVSQNPRHKITKRGQNVTFRCDPISEHNRLYWYRQTLGQGPEFLTYFQNEAQLEKSRLLSDRFSAERPKGSFSTLEIQRTEQGDSAMYLCASSFVWASANEKLFFGSGTQLSVL.

CDR3 protein: CASTTRTGSKYEQYF. CDR3 DNA: TGTGCCAGCACCACTAGGACAGGGAGTAAGTACGAGCAGTACTTC. V is TRBV6-5 and J is TRBJ2-7, with 8 bases fitting TRBD1. This CDR3 has 15 amino acids. Germline trimming cut 7 bases from V and 4 bases from J; bases unmatched to any gene: 12. Per germline, CDR1 MNHEY and CDR2 SVGAGI.

The CDR3 nucleotides are TGTGCTAGTGGTTTGGTACTGAGGGGGGCCGGGGAGCTGTTTTTT. This gives the protein CASGLVLRGAGELFF. The V gene is TRBV12-5, the J gene TRBJ2-2, with D perhaps being TRBD1 or TRBD2 (6 bases each). CDR1 and CDR2 from the germline V gene are LGHNT and FRNRAP. V was pared by 0 bases and J by 6 bases, with 11 bases between. CDR3 length: 15 residues.

The chain joins TRBV7-2 to TRBJ1-3; D gene uncertain. The CDR3 sequence is 16 residues long. V gave up 5 bases and J gave up 4 bases, with 18 bases separating them. Germline V lookup: CDR1 SGHTA, CDR2 FQGNSA. Here the CDR3 reads CASSTPPWVAGNTIYF. CDR3 sequence (DNA): TGTGCCAGCAGCACCCCCCCGTGGGTTGCGGGAAACACCATATATTTT. Complete variable domain (other parts from reference TRBV7-2 and TRBJ1-3): GAGVSQSPSNKVTEKGKDVELRCDPISGHTALYWYRQSLGQGLEFLIYFQGNSAPDKSGLPSDRFSAERTGGSVSTLTIQRTQQEDSAVYLCASSTPPWVAGNTIYFGEGSWLTVV.

The chain combines TRBV11-3 with TRBJ2-3; no firm D call. Trimming pared 5 bases from V and 1 base from J, leaving 13 bases between. The CDR3 is 15 amino acids. Germline V gene sequence: CDR1 SGHNT, CDR2 YENEEA. CDR3 region: CASSVGFDGTDTQYF. The CDR3 nucleotides are TGTGCCAGCAGCGTCGGGTTCGACGGCACAGATACGCAGTATTTT.

This chain connects TRBV7-9 to TRBJ2-7; D gene unclear. The CDR3 has 14 residues. V gave up 0 bases and J gave up 3 bases, with 9 bases separating them. CDR1 SEHNR and CDR2 FQNEAQ come from the germline V gene (reference sequence). DNA for the CDR3: TGTGCCAGCAGCTTAGCACAGTTGAGCTACGAGCAGTACTTC. Protein product: CASSLAQLSYEQYF.

The rearrangement links TRBV9 to TRBJ1-5; D is unresolved. The CDR3 spans 15 residues. Germline V lookup: CDR1 SGDLS, CDR2 YYNGEE. V lost 8 bases to trimming and J lost 1 base, with 16 bases between them. The CDR3 is CASGEGLASNQPQHF. The CDR3 nucleotides are TGTGCCAGTGGAGAGGGATTGGCGAGCAATCAGCCCCAGCATTTT.

CDR3 region: CASSVGITTDTQYF. CDR3 in DNA: TGTGCCAGCAGCGTTGGGATCACCACAGATACGCAGTATTTT. J is TRBJ2-3 and V is TRBV6-4, with D unresolved. This CDR3 has 14 residues. V lost 6 bases, J lost 2 bases, and 12 bases lay in between. The germline gives CDR1 MRHNA, CDR2 SNTAGT.

The rearrangement links TRBV30 to TRBJ2-7; D not certain. V lost 1 base, J lost 3 bases, and 10 bases lay in between. Germline V gene sequence: CDR1 GTSNPN, CDR2 SVGIG (reference sequence). This CDR3 region has 13 residues. The DNA for the CDR3 is TGTGCCTGGAGTGAGGATTGGGGCTACGAGCAGTACTTC. It yields the protein CAWSEDWGYEQYF.

This clone was seen only once. This chain connects TRBV3-1 (or the pseudogene TRBV3-2) to TRBJ2-3, with 9 positions matching TRBD2. The CDR3 totals 15 residues. CDR1 LGHDT and CDR2 YNNKEL come from the germline V gene (reference sequence). Trimming took 2 bases from V and 3 from J; bases not matched to a gene: 3. Here the CDR3 reads CASSQLAGLTDTQYF. The CDR3, as DNA: TGTGCCAGCAGCCAACTAGCGGGATTGACAGATACGCAGTATTTT.

The chain combines TRBV4-1 with TRBJ1-1; D remains unclear. V was cut by 0 bases and J by 0 bases, with 8 bases left in between. This CDR3 spans 15 amino acids. The germline CDR1 and CDR2 sequences are MGHRA and YSYEKL. The CDR3 loop reads CASSQEFGLNTEAFF. The DNA for the CDR3 is TGCGCCAGCAGCCAAGAATTTGGATTGAACACTGAAGCTTTCTTT.

The chain recombines TRBV27 with TRBJ2-3; D may correspond to TRBD1 or TRBD2 (5 bases each). Trimming left V 6 bases short and J 1 base short, with 14 bases between. In germline, CDR1 is MNHEY, CDR2 SMNVEV (reference sequence). CDR3 size: 15 residues. This CDR3 is CASRQDRAGTDTQYF. In nucleotides, the CDR3 is TGTGCCAGCAGACAGGACCGAGCGGGCACAGATACGCAGTATTTT.

V gene TRBV10-1 combines with J gene TRBJ1-2; D unclear. The CDR3 totals 14 residues. Per the germline V gene, CDR1 is WNHNN and CDR2 is SYGVQD (reference sequence). V shed 2 bases and J shed 0 bases, with 7 bases lying between them. As DNA, the CDR3 is TGCGCCAGCAGTGAGAATCCCTCTAACTATGGCTACACCTTC. Its protein product is CASSENPSNYGYTF.

For the CDR3, the DNA is TGTGCCAGCAGCTTGGGGGGGGGAACTGGAAACACCATATATTTT. This sequence encodes CASSLGGGTGNTIYF. The chain carries TRBV5-4 and TRBJ1-3, with D possibly TRBD1 on 5 matching bases. Trimming took off 0 bases at V and 2 bases at J, with 9 bases between the two ends. The CDR3 sequence is 15 residues long. CDR1 and CDR2 from the germline V gene are SGHNT and YYREEE (reference sequence).

The rearrangement uses TRBV6-6 and TRBJ1-5; no definite D call. The length of the CDR3 is 13 residues. V gave up 1 base and J gave up 3 bases, with 4 bases separating them. Germline CDR1 reads MNHNY; CDR2 reads SVGAGI (reference sequence). The DNA of the CDR3 is TGTGCCAGCAGTTACTTTACCAATCAGCCCCAGCATTTT. It yields the protein CASSYFTNQPQHF.

J is TRBJ1-1 and V is TRBV4-1; possible D gene TRBD1, 6 bases. The CDR3 has 16 residues. Trimming took off 1 base at V and 0 bases at J, with 12 bases between the two ends. Germline values: CDR1 MGHRA, CDR2 YSYEKL. As DNA, the CDR3 is TGCGCCAGCAGCCAAGGGAGAGGACAGTTGAACACTGAAGCTTTCTTT. As protein: CASSQGRGQLNTEAFF.

The genes are TRBV28 and TRBJ1-2; D is possibly TRBD1 (6 bases). The CDR3 runs to 13 residues. Per germline, CDR1 MDHEN and CDR2 SYDVKM. V was shortened by 5 bases and J by 6 bases, with 13 bases between the two germline ends. The DNA for the CDR3 is TGTGCCAGCAGTATAAACAGGGTGCATGGCTACACCTTC. Translated, it gives CASSINRVHGYTF.

The chain is built from TRBV15 and TRBJ2-1; D unresolved. Germline CDR1 and CDR2: LNHNV and YYDKDF (reference sequence). Trimming removed 0 bases at V and 4 bases at J, with 7 bases between. The CDR3 spans 14 residues. CDR3 in DNA: TGTGCCACCAGCAGAGATATGGGGTACAATGAGCAGTTCTTC. Amino acids: CATSRDMGYNEQFF.

The chain carries TRBV7-3 and TRBJ2-2; tentative D call: TRBD2 (6 bases). This CDR3 region has 17 residues. The ends were cut back, 5 bases at V and 0 bases at J, with 16 bases in the middle. The germline gives CDR1 SGHTA, CDR2 FQGTGA. The CDR3 loop reads CASSPLGGRANTGELFF. The CDR3 nucleotides are TGTGCCAGCAGCCCGCTCGGGGGACGAGCGAACACCGGGGAGCTGTTTTTT. Filled out from reference TRBV7-3 and TRBJ2-2, the complete variable domain reads GAGVSQTPSNKVTEKGKYVELRCDPISGHTALYWYRQSLGQGPEFLIYFQGTGAADDSGLPNDRFFAVRPEGSVSTLKIQRTERGDSAVYLCASSPLGGRANTGELFFGEGSRLTVL.

V gene TRBV30 combines with J gene TRBJ1-2; TRBD1 matches 7 bases. Germline CDR1 GTSNPN, CDR2 SVGIG (reference sequence). The CDR3 covers 16 residues. The J segment lost 0 bases and the V segment lost 2 bases, leaving 9 bases of the junction unmatched. The CDR3 sequence is CAWSNLGTAPNYGYTF. DNA for the CDR3: TGTGCCTGGAGTAACCTAGGGACAGCCCCTAACTATGGCTACACCTTC.

The V and J genes are TRBV5-8 and TRBJ2-7; D perhaps matches TRBD2 (7 bases). CDR3 length: 18 residues. Trimming shortened V by 2 bases and J by 2 bases, and 23 bases separated the two germline ends. CDR1 is SGHTS and CDR2 is YDEGEE in the germline V gene. The DNA of the CDR3 is TGTGCCAGCAGCTTCTACCAACCCGTAGGGAGGGGGGCCTACGAGCAGTACTTC. It codes for CASSFYQPVGRGAYEQYF.

The chain carries TRBV15 and TRBJ2-7; 10 bases line up with TRBD1. The CDR3 sequence is 15 residues long. V lost 2 bases to trimming and J lost 2 bases; unmatched junction nucleotides: 3. Looked up from germline, CDR1 is LNHNV and CDR2 is YYDKDF (reference sequence). The DNA of the CDR3 is TGTGCCACCAGCAGACCGGGACAGGGGACCTACGAGCAGTACTTC. It is translated as CATSRPGQGTYEQYF.